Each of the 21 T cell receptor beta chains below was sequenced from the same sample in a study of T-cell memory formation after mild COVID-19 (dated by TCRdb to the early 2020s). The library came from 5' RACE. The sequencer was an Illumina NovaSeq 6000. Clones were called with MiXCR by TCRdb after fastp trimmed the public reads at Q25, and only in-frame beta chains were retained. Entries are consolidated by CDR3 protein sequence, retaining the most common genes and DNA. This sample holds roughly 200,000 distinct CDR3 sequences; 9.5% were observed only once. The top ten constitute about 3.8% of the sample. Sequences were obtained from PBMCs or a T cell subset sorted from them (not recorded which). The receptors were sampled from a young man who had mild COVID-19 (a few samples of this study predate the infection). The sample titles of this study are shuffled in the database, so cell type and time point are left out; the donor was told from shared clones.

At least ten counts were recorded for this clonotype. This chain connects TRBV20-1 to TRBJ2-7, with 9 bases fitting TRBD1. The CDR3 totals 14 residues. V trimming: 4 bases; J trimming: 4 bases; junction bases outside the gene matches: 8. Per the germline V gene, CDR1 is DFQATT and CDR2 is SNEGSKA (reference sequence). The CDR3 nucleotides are TGCAGTGCTACCCCGGGACAGGGCGTTTACGAGCAGTACGTC. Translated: CSATPGQGVYEQYV.

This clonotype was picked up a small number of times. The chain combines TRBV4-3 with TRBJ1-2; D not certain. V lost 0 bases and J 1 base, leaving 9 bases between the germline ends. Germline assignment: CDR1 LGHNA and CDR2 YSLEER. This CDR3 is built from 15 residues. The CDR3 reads CASSQDASFNYGYTF. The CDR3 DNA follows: TGCGCCAGCAGCCAAGACGCCAGCTTTAACTATGGCTACACCTTC.

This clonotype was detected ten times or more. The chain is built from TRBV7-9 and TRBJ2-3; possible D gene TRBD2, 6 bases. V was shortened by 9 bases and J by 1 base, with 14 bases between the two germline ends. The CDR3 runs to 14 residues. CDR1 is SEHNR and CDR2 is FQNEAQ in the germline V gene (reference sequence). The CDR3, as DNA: TGTGCCAGTAGATGGTCGGGGGGCACAGATACGCAGTATTTT. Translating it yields CASRWSGGTDTQYF.

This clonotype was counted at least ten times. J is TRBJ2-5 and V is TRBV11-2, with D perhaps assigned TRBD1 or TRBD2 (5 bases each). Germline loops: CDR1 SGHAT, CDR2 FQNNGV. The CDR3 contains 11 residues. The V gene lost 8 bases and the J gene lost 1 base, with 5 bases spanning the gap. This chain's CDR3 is CASGTQETQYF. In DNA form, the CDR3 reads TGTGCCAGCGGGACCCAAGAGACCCAGTACTTC.

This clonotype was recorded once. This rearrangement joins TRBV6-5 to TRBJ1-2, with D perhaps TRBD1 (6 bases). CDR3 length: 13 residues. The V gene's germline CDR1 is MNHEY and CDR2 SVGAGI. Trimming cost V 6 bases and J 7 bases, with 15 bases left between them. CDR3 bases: TGTGCCAGCAGATCTTACAGGGAGGGTGGCTACACCTTC. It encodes CASRSYREGGYTF.

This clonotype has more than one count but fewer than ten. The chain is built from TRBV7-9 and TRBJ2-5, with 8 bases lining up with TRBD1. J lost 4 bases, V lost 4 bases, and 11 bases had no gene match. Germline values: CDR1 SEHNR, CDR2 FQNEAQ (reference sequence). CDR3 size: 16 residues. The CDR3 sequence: CASSSQGAHRLETQYF. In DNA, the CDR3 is TGTGCCAGCAGCTCTCAGGGGGCGCACCGTTTAGAGACCCAGTACTTC. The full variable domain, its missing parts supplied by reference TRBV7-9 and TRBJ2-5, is DTGVSQNPRHKITKRGQNVTFRCDPISEHNRLYWYRQTLGQGPEFLTYFQNEAQLEKSRLLSDRFSAERPKGSFSTLEIQRTEQGDSAMYLCASSSQGAHRLETQYFGPGTRLLVL.

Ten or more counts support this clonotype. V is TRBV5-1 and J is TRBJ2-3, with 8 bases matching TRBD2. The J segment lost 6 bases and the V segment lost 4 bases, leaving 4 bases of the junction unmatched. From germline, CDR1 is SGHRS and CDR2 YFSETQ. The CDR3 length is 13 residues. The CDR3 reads CASSLQRGDTQYF. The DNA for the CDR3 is TGCGCCAGCAGCCTGCAGCGGGGGGATACGCAGTATTTT.

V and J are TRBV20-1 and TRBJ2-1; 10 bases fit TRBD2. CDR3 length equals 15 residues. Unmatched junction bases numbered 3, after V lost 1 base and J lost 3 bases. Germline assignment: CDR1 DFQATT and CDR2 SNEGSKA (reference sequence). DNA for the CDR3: TGCAGTGCTAGAGGGCTAGCGGGGGTCTACAATGAGCAGTTCTTC. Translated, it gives CSARGLAGVYNEQFF.

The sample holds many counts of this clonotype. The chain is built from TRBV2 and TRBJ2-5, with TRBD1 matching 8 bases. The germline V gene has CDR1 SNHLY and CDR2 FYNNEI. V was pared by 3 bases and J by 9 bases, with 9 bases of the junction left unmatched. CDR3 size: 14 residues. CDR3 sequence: CASSELTRGLPQYF. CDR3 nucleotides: TGTGCCAGCAGTGAGCTTACCAGGGGGCTGCCCCAGTACTTC.

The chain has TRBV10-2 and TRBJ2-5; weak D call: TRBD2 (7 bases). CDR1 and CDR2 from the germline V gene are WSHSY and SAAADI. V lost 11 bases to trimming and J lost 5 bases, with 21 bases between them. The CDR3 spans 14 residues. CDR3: CAAAWAGAEETQYF. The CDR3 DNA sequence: TGCGCCGCAGCATGGGCGGGGGCAGAGGAGACCCAGTACTTC.

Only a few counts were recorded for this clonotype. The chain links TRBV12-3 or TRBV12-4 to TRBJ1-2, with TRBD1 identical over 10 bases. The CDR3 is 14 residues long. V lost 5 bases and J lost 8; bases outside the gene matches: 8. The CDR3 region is CASSPGQGVGGYTF. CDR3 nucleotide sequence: TGTGCCAGCAGTCCCGGACAGGGGGTGGGCGGCTACACCTTC.

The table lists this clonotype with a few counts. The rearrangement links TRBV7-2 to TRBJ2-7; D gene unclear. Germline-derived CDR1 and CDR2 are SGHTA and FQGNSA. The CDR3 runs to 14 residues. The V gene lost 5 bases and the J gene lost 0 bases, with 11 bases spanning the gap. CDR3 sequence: CASSLPRSSYEQYF. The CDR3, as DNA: TGTGCCAGCAGCCTTCCTCGGAGCTCCTACGAGCAGTACTTC.

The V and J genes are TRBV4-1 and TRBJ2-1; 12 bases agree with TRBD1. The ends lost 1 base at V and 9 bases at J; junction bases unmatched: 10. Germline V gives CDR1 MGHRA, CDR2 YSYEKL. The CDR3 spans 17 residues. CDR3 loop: CASSQATGTGGFGEQFF. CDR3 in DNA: TGCGCCAGCAGCCAAGCAACCGGGACAGGGGGCTTTGGTGAGCAGTTCTTC.

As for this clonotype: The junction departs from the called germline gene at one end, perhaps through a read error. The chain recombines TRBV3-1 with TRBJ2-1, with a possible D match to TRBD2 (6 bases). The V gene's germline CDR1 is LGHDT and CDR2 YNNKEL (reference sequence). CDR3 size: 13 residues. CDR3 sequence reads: CASSQDLMGRGLF. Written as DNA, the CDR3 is TGTGCCAGCAGCCAAGATCTCATGGGGCGGGGACTCTTC.

The CDR3 loop is CASSRGGAGSNGYTF. The CDR3 DNA sequence: TGTGCCAGCTCCAGGGGGGGTGCAGGATCTAATGGCTACACCTTC. The chain recombines TRBV7-2 with TRBJ1-2; 7 nucleotides match TRBD1. Germline V gene lookup returns CDR1 SGHTA and CDR2 FQGNSA. The CDR3 consists of 15 residues. Losses at the gene ends were 8 bases for V and 6 bases for J; bases not matched to a gene: 15. The whole variable domain, filled in from reference TRBV7-2 and TRBJ1-2, reads GAGVSQSPSNKVTEKGKDVELRCDPISGHTALYWYRQSLGQGLEFLIYFQGNSAPDKSGLPSDRFSAERTGGSVSTLTIQRTQQEDSAVYLCASSRGGAGSNGYTFGSGTRLTVV.

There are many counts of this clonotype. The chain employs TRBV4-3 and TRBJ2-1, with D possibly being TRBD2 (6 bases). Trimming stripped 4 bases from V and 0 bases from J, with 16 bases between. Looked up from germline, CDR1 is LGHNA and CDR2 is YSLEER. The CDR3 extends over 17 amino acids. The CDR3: CASSLEDSGFSYNEQFF. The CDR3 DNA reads TGCGCCAGCAGCCTCGAAGACAGCGGGTTCTCCTACAATGAGCAGTTCTTC.

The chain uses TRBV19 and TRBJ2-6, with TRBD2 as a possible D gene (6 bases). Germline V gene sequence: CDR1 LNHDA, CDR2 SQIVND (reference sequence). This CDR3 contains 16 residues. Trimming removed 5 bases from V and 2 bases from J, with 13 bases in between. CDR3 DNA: TGTGCCAGTAGTGCCGGACTACCGGCTGGGGCCAACGTCCTGACTTTC. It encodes CASSAGLPAGANVLTF.

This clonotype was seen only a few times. CDR3 bases: TGTGCCAGCAGCGTAATTAGGGGTGAGCAGTTCTTC. As protein: CASSVIRGEQFF. The chain combines TRBV9 with TRBJ2-1; a possible D gene is TRBD1 (5 bases). The V gene's germline CDR1 is SGDLS and CDR2 YYNGEE. The CDR3 extends over 12 amino acids. The V end was cut by 1 base, the J end by 9 bases, with 8 bases between.

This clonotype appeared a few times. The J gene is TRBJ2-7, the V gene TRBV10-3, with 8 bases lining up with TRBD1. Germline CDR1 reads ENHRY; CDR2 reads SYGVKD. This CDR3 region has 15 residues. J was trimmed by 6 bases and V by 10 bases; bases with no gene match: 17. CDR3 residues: CASTRDRTAGGEQYF. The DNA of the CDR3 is TGTGCCAGCACCCGGGACAGGACCGCTGGGGGCGAGCAGTACTTC.

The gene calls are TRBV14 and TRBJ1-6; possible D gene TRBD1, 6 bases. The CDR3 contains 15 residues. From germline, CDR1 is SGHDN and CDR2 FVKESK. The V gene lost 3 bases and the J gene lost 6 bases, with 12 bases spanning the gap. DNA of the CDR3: TGTGCCAGCAGCCAGGGCCAGGGGATTAATTCACCCCTCCACTTT. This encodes CASSQGQGINSPLHF.

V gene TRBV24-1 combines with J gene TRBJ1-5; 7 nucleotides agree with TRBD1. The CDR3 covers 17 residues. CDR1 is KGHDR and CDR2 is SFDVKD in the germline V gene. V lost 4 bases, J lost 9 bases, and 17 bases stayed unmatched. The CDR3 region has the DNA TGTGCCACCAGTGACTCGGGACAGAACCTGAAAGAGCGGCCCCAGCATTTT. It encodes CATSDSGQNLKERPQHF.